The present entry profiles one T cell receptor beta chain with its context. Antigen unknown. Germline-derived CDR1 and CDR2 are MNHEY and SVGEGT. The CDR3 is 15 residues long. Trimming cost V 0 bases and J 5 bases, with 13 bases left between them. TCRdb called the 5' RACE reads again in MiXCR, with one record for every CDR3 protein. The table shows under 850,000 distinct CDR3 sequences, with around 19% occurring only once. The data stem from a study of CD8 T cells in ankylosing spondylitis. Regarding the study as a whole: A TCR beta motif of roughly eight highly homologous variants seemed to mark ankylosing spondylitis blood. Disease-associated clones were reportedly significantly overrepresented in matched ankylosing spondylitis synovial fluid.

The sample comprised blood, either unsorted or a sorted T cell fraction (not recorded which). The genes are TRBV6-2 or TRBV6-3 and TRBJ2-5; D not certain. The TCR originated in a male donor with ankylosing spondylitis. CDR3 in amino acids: CASSYSRGSGETQYF. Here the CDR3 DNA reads TGTGCCAGCAGTTACTCGAGAGGCTCCGGGGAGACCCAGTACTTC.